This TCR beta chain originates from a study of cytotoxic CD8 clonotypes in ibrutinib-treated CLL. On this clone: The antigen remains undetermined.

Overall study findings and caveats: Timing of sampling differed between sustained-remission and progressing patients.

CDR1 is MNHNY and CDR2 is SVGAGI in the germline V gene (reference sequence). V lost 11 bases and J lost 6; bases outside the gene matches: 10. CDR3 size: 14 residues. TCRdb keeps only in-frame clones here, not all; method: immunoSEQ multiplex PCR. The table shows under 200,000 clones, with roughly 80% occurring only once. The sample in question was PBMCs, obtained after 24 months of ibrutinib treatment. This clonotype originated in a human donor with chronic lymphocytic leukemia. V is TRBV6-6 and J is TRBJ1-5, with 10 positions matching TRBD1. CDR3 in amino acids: CAVRTGGFLQPQHF. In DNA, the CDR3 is TGTGCCGTCCGGACAGGGGGATTCCTTCAGCCCCAGCATTTT.